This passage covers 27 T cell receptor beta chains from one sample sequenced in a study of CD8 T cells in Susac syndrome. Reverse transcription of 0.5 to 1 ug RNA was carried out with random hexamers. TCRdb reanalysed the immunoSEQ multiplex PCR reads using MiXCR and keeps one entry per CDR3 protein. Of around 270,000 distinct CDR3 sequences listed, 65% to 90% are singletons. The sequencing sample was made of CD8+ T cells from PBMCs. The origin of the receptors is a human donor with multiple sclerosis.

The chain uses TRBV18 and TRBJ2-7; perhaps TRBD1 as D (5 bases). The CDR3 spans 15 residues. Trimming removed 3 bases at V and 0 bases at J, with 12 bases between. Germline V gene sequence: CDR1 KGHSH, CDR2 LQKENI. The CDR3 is CASSPTPQGSYEQYF. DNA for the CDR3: TGTGCCAGCTCACCGACCCCCCAGGGCTCCTACGAGCAGTACTTC.

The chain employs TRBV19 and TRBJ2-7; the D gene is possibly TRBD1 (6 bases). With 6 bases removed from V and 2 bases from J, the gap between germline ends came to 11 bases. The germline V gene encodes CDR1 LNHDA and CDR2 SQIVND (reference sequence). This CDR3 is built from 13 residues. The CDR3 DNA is TGTGCCAGTAGCCCAGGGGCAGCCTACGAGCAGTACTTC. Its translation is CASSPGAAYEQYF. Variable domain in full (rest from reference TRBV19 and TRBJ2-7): DGGITQSPKYLFRKEGQNVTLSCEQNLNHDAMYWYRQDPGQGLRLIYYSQIVNDFQKGDIAEGYSVSREKKESFPLTVTSAQKNPTAFYLCASSPGAAYEQYFGPGTRLTVT.

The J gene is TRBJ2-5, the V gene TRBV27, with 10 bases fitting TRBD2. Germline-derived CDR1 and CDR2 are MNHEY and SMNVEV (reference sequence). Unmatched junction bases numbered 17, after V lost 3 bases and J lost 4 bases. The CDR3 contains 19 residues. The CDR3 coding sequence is TGTGCCAGCAGTTTTCTGGAGAGCGGGAGGGCCTTCCCGCGAGAGACCCAGTACTTC. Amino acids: CASSFLESGRAFPRETQYF.

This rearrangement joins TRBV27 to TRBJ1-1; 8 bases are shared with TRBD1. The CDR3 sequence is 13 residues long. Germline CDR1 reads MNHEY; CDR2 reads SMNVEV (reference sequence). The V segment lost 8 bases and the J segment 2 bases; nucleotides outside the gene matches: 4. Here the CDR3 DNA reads TGTGCCAGCCGTGGACAGGGAAACACTGAAGCTTTCTTT. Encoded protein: CASRGQGNTEAFF.

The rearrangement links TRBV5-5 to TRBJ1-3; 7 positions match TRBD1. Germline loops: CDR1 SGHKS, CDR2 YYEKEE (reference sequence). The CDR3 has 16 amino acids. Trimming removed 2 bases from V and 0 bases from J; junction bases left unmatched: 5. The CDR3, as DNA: TGTGCCAGCAGCTTAGTGGACAGGATCTCTGGAAACACCATATATTTT. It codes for CASSLVDRISGNTIYF.

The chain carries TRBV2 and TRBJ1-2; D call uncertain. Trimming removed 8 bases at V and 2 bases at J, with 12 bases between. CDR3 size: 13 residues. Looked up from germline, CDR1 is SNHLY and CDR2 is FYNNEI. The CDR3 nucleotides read TGTGCCAGCTTAACGACGGTGAACTATGGCTACACCTTC. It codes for CASLTTVNYGYTF.

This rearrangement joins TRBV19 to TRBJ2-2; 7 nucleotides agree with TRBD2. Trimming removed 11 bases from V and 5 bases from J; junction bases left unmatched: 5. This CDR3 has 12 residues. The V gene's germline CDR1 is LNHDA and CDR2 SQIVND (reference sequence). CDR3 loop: CAAAGRTGELFF. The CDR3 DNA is TGTGCCGCAGCGGGACGGACCGGGGAGCTGTTTTTT.

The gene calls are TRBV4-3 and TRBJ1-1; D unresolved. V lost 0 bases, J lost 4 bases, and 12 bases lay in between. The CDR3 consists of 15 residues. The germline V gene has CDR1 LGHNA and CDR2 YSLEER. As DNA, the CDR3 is TGCGCCAGCAGCCAAGAAAGGCCAGCAGGCACTGAAGCTTTCTTT. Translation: CASSQERPAGTEAFF.

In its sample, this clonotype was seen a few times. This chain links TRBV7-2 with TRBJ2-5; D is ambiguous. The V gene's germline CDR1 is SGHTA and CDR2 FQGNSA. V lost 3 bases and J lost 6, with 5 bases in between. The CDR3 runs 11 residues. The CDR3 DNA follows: TGTGCCAGCAGCTTCGGTCAGACCCAGTACTTC. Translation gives CASSFGQTQYF.

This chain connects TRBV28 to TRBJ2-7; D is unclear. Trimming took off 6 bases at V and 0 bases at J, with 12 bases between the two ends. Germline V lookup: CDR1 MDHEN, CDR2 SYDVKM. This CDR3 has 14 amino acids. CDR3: CASSPHDNSYEQYF. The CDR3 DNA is TGTGCCAGCAGCCCGCACGACAACTCCTACGAGCAGTACTTC.

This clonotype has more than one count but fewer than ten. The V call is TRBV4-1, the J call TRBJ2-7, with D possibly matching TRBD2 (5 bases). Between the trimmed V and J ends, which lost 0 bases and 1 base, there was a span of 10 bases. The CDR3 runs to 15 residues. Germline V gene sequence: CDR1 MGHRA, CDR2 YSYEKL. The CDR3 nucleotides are TGCGCCAGCAGCCAAGATCCGGGGTTATCCTACGAGCAGTACTTC. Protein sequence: CASSQDPGLSYEQYF.

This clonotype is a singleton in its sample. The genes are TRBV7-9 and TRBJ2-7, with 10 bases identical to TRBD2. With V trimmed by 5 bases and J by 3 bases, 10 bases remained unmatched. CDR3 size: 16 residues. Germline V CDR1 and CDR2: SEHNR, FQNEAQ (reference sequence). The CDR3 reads CASSQGVGLADYEQYF. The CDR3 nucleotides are TGTGCCAGCAGCCAAGGGGTTGGACTAGCGGACTACGAGCAGTACTTC.

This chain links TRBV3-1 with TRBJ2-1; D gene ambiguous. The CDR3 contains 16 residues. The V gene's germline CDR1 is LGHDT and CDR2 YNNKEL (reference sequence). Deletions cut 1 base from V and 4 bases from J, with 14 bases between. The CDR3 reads CASSQAGGSNYNEQFF. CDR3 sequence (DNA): TGTGCCAGCAGCCAAGCGGGTGGTAGTAATTACAATGAGCAGTTCTTC.

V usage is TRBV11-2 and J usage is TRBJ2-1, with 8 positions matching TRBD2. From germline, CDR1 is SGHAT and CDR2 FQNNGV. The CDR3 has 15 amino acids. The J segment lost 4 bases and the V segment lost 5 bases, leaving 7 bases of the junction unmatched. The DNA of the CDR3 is TGTGCCAGCAGCCGGAGGGGACTAGAGTACAATGAGCAGTTCTTC. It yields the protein CASSRRGLEYNEQFF.

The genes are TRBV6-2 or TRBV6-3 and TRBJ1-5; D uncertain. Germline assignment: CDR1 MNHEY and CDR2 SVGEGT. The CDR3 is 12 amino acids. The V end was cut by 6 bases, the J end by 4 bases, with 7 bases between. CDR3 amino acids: CASRKWNQPQHF. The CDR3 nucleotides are TGTGCCAGCAGAAAGTGGAATCAGCCCCAGCATTTT.

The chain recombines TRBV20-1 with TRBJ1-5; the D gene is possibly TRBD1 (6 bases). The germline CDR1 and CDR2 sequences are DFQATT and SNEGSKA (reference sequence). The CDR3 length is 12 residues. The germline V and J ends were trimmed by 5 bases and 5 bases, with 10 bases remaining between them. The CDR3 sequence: CSAGDIHQPQHF. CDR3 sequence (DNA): TGCAGTGCTGGGGACATCCATCAGCCCCAGCATTTT.

The DNA for the CDR3 is TGTGCCAGCAGCCAGGGAACACTAGAGGAAAAACTGTTTTTT. This encodes CASSQGTLEEKLFF. J is TRBJ1-4 and V is TRBV7-9; D is possibly TRBD1 (5 bases). The CDR3 covers 14 residues. V shed 5 bases and J shed 8 bases, with 15 bases lying between them. Germline assignment: CDR1 SEHNR and CDR2 FQNEAQ (reference sequence).

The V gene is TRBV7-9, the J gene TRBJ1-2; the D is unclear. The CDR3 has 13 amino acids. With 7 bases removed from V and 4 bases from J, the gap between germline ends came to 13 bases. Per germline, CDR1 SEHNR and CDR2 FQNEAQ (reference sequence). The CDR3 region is CASTLVDRYGYTF. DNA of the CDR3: TGTGCCAGCACCCTCGTAGACCGCTATGGCTACACCTTC.

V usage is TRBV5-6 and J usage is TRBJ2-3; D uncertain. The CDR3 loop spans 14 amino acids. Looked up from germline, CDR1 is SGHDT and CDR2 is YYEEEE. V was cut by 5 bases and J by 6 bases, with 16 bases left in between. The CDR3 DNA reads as TGTGCCAGCAGTTCCATTGGTTTGGAGGATACGCAGTATTTT. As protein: CASSSIGLEDTQYF.

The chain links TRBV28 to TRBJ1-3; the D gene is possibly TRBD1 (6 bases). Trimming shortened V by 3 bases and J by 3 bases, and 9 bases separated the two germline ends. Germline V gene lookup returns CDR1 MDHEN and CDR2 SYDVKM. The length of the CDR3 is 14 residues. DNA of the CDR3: TGTGCCAGCAGTTTTTTGGACAGTGGAAACACCATATATTTT. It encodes CASSFLDSGNTIYF.

The CDR3 here is CASKILGVQETQYF. CDR3 DNA sequence: TGTGCCAGCAAAATTTTGGGAGTCCAAGAGACCCAGTACTTC. The rearrangement uses TRBV6-5 and TRBJ2-5; maybe TRBD2 (5 bases). Germline CDR1 is MNHEY and CDR2 is SVGAGI. V dropped 7 bases and J dropped 1 base, with 13 bases sitting between them. This CDR3 is 14 amino acids long.

The CDR3 region has the DNA TGTGCCAGCAGTTTATGGCCACTATCGGGACTCAACCAAGAGACCCAGTACTTC. Its translation: CASSLWPLSGLNQETQYF. V usage is TRBV6-5 and J usage is TRBJ2-5; tentative D call: TRBD2 (6 bases). This CDR3 is 18 amino acids long. Trimming pared 4 bases from V and 0 bases from J, leaving 21 bases between. Germline CDR1 MNHEY, CDR2 SVGAGI.

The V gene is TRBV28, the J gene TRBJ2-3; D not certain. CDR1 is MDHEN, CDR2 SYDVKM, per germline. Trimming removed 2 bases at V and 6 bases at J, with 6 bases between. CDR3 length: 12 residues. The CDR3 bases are TGTGCCAGCAGTTTACAGATGGATACGCAGTATTTT. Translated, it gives CASSLQMDTQYF.

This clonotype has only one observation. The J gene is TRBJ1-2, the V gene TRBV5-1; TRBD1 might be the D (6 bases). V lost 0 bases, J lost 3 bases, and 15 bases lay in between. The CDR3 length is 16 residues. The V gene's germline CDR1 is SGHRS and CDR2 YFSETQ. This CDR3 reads CASSLGGQGLYYGYTF. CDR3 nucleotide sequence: TGCGCCAGCAGCTTGGGGGGACAAGGACTTTACTATGGCTACACCTTC.

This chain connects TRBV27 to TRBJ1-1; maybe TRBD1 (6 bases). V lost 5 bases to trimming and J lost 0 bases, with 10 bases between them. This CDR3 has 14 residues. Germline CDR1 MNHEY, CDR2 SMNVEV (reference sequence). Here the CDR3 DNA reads TGTGCCAGCAGTGTCGGGACATTGAACACTGAAGCTTTCTTT. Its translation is CASSVGTLNTEAFF.

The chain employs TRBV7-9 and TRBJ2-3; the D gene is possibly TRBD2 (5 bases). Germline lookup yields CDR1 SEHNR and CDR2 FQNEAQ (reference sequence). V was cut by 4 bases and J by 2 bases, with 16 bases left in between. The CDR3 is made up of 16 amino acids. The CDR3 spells CASSSHRDRDTDTQYF. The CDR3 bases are TGTGCCAGCAGCTCGCATCGGGATCGAGACACAGATACGCAGTATTTT.

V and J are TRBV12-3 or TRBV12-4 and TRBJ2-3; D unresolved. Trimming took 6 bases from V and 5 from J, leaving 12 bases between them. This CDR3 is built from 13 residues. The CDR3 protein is CASSPPLKDTQYF. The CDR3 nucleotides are TGTGCCAGCAGCCCCCCCCTTAAAGATACGCAGTATTTT.